The 7 T cell receptor beta chains given below trace back to one sample, sequenced in a study of OX40 agonist ivuxolimab in advanced cancers. Clones were sequenced by immunoSEQ multiplex PCR, and TCRdb holds only the in-frame ones, with some missing. The sample has 65,000 to 75,000 clones; around 90% are singletons. The sequences come from CD4+ or CD8+ T cells sorted from blood, collected in a trial of the OX40 agonist ivuxolimab. Receptor source: an adult with an advanced solid tumor such as melanoma, head and neck, liver or kidney cancer.

V usage is TRBV5-4 and J usage is TRBJ2-5; D assignment may be TRBD1 or TRBD2 (5 bases each). Between the trimmed V and J ends, which lost 4 bases and 4 bases, there was a span of 17 bases. Germline V gene data show CDR1 as SGHNT and CDR2 as YYREEE (reference sequence). This CDR3 comprises 15 residues. CDR3 sequence reads: CASSPQGPEVETQYF. The DNA for the CDR3 is TGTGCCAGCAGCCCGCAGGGACCCGAGGTAGAGACCCAGTACTTC.

CDR3: CASSEVSGGWETQYF. CDR3 sequence (DNA): TGTGCCAGCAGTGAAGTTAGCGGGGGATGGGAGACCCAGTACTTC. The chain joins TRBV6-1 to TRBJ2-5; 9 bases fit TRBD2. Germline lookup yields CDR1 MNHNS and CDR2 SASEGT. The CDR3 is 15 residues long. J lost 5 bases, V lost 1 base, and 5 bases had no gene match.

The CDR3 nucleotides read TGCAGCGTGACCGGGACAGGGACCAGTAGCAATCAGCCCCAGCATTTT. It encodes CSVTGTGTSSNQPQHF. The J gene is TRBJ1-5, the V gene TRBV29-1; 9 bases agree with TRBD1. Trimming removed 6 bases from V and 0 bases from J; junction bases left unmatched: 9. Germline CDR1 reads SQVTM; CDR2 reads ANQGSEA. CDR3 size: 16 residues. The whole variable domain, filled in from reference TRBV29-1 and TRBJ1-5, reads SAVISQKPSRDICQRGTSLTIQCQVDSQVTMMFWYRQQPGQSLTLIATANQGSEATYESGFVIDKFPISRPNLTFSTLTVSNMSPEDSSIYLCSVTGTGTSSNQPQHFGDGTRLSIL.

The J gene is TRBJ1-2, the V gene TRBV11-2; D is unclear. This CDR3 comprises 13 residues. Germline V gives CDR1 SGHAT, CDR2 FQNNGV. Trimming took off 2 bases at V and 4 bases at J, with 8 bases between the two ends. CDR3 amino acids: CASSLQTSYGYTF. The CDR3, as DNA: TGTGCCAGCAGCTTACAAACAAGCTATGGCTACACCTTC.

The chain couples TRBV2 to TRBJ2-3, with D possibly being TRBD1 or TRBD2 (6 bases each). The CDR3 consists of 15 residues. Germline V CDR1 and CDR2: SNHLY, FYNNEI. Trimming removed 6 bases at V and 4 bases at J, with 17 bases between. CDR3 residues: CASSGGTSEADTQYF. Written as DNA, the CDR3 is TGTGCCAGCAGCGGAGGGACATCGGAAGCAGATACGCAGTATTTT.

V gene TRBV5-1 combines with J gene TRBJ1-2; 8 bases match TRBD1. CDR3 length: 17 residues. Germline loops: CDR1 SGHRS, CDR2 YFSETQ. V shed 1 base and J 6 bases; nucleotides not matched to a gene: 14. Here the CDR3 DNA reads TGCGCCAGCAGCTTGAAGGAGCCGGGACAGGTTTTCCATGGCTACACCTTC. Encoded protein: CASSLKEPGQVFHGYTF.

This chain uses TRBV5-4 with TRBJ2-7, with a tentative D call TRBD2 (6 bases). V lost 3 bases and J lost 2, with 15 bases in between. This CDR3 is 15 amino acids long. Germline V gene lookup returns CDR1 SGHNT and CDR2 YYREEE (reference sequence). In DNA, the CDR3 is TGTGCCAGCAGCTCAGGTCCCGGGGGAACCTACGAGCAGTACTTC. This codes for CASSSGPGGTYEQYF.